This T cell receptor beta chain was sequenced for a study of beta chain features in type 1 diabetes. Notes on the study in general: Shorter TCRB CDR3s, moderately but significantly so, marked every one of the four CD4+ subsets in Type 1 diabetes patients. Sampled from patients, naive, central memory and Treg TCRB repertoires appeared more similar than those sampled from healthy donors.

Trimming cost V 5 bases and J 4 bases; bases outside gene matches: 8. CDR1 is SGHTA, CDR2 FQGNSA, per germline. The CDR3 contains 15 residues. In regard to this clone: Its antigen is as yet unknown.

Sequencing targeted expressed TCRB transcripts, as all isolated RNA had been reverse transcribed. Sequenced by immunoSEQ multiplex PCR; TCRdb stores in-frame clones only, minus some. The sample lists about 710,000 clones; about 14% were seen once. This TCR was recovered from a man between 18 and 29 years old with type 1 diabetes. V is TRBV7-2 and J is TRBJ1-5; 7 bases agree with TRBD1. The specimen sequenced was naive CD4+ T cells from blood. The CDR3 region is CASSPIRDRNQPQHF. The DNA of the CDR3 is TGTGCCAGCAGCCCAATCCGGGACAGAAATCAGCCCCAGCATTTT.